This TCR beta chain was captured in a study of chemoradiotherapy in HPV16-positive cancers. General study findings and limits: The functional HPV-specific definition rests on just two HPV16-positive patients. Candidate HPV-specific clones and E7-related TCR motifs grew in tumor during treatment.

In the case of this clone: Its specificity is unknown.

The V gene's germline CDR1 is MNHEY and CDR2 SVGAGI. After removal of 11 bases from V and 4 bases from J, the junction contained 9 bases not matched to a gene. This CDR3 is 13 amino acids long. Repeated repertoire sampling spanned the course of chemoradiotherapy. Some clones are missing from TCRdb's copy, which holds only in-frame ones; the method was immunoSEQ multiplex PCR. The data show about 5,000 clones, with 85% to 95% seen just once and roughly 4.5% held by the top ten. V gene TRBV6-5 combines with J gene TRBJ1-2; 8 bases align to TRBD1. This sequence was found in a human donor with HPV-associated anogenital cancer. The specimen was obtained from a patient who underwent chemoradiotherapy. The CDR3 sequence is CASRTGWAYGYTF. The CDR3 nucleotides read TGTGCCTCCAGGACAGGGTGGGCCTATGGCTACACCTTC.